Listed below are T cell receptor beta chains from one sample, sequenced in a study of CD8+CD57+ T cells in acquired aplastic anemia. TCRdb called the reads again in MiXCR, with one record for every CDR3 protein. Seen here are 160,000 or so distinct CDR3 sequences, around 48% observed once, and the top ten hold more than 0.95%. The sample consisted of sorted CD4+, CD8+, or CD8+CD57+ T cells (not recorded which) from PBMCs. These receptors all stem from a human donor with aplastic anemia. CDR3s include the opening cysteine and the closing phenylalanine or tryptophan. The order of the fields is J gene, V gene, CDR3 protein.

J: TRBJ1-6; V: TRBV19; CDR3: CASSIRLNNSPLHF
J: TRBJ2-3; V: TRBV6-1; CDR3: CASSSLPGGYTDTQYF
J: TRBJ1-1; V: TRBV12-3/TRBV12-4; CDR3: CASSTGQGDGTEAFF
J: TRBJ2-1; V: TRBV10-3; CDR3: CAISGQYNEQFF
J: TRBJ2-3; V: TRBV10-3; CDR3: CAINQGDTDTQYF
J: TRBJ1-2; V: TRBV12-3/TRBV12-4; CDR3: CASSATGSNGYTF
J: TRBJ2-1; V: TRBV7-9; CDR3: CASSFGRLSEQFF
J: TRBJ2-3; V: TRBV29-1; CDR3: CSTSGASTDTQYF
J: TRBJ1-2; V: TRBV6-5; CDR3: CASSYSGGRYGYTF
J: TRBJ1-2; V: TRBV25-1; CDR3: CASSLTGVDYDYTF
J: TRBJ2-7; V: TRBV6-2/TRBV6-3; CDR3: CASSYFGTSYEQYF
J: TRBJ1-2; V: TRBV19; CDR3: CASRSYRGQGAGGYTF
J: TRBJ2-5; V: TRBV3-1; CDR3: CASSPSVETQYF
J: TRBJ1-3; V: TRBV5-6; CDR3: CASSFLGRSSGNTIYF
J: TRBJ2-1; V: TRBV14; CDR3: CASSNSGGAHNEQFF
J: TRBJ2-1; V: TRBV7-9; CDR3: CAVAGHQTYNEQFF
J: TRBJ2-5; V: TRBV7-2; CDR3: CASSSLAGSQETQYF
J: TRBJ2-5; V: TRBV7-2; CDR3: CASSPGTGVGQETQYF
J: TRBJ1-2; V: TRBV4-1; CDR3: CASSQVGQRYGYTF
J: TRBJ2-5; V: TRBV7-8; CDR3: CASSSLAGTGIETQYF
J: TRBJ2-1; V: TRBV27; CDR3: CASSSYRGLPPGEQFF
J: TRBJ2-7; V: TRBV28; CDR3: CASSFLSGGAYEQYF
J: TRBJ1-6; V: TRBV2; CDR3: CASSYSTGYNSPLHF
J: TRBJ2-5; V: TRBV2; CDR3: CASSESSSGGTQYF
J: TRBJ1-1; V: TRBV20-1; CDR3: CSARGQGAKGTEAFF
J: TRBJ2-3; V: TRBV25-1; CDR3: CASSLGLAGAYSTDTQYF
J: TRBJ1-4; V: TRBV6-1; CDR3: CASSRVGGEKLFF
J: TRBJ2-3; V: TRBV7-3; CDR3: CASSFRQGADTQYF
J: TRBJ2-5; V: TRBV5-8; CDR3: CASSLGNPPSAQETQYF
J: TRBJ2-7; V: TRBV20-1; CDR3: CSATSYSLGYEQYF
J: TRBJ1-5; V: TRBV12-3/TRBV12-4; CDR3: CASNGPQHF
J: TRBJ2-7; V: TRBV29-1; CDR3: CSASSPGGYEQYF
J: TRBJ1-4; V: TRBV3-1; CDR3: CASSQPRGAGASTNEKLFF
J: TRBJ2-1; V: TRBV12-3/TRBV12-4; CDR3: CASSYARGGGYNEQFF
J: TRBJ2-3; V: TRBV24-1; CDR3: CATAASTDTQYF
J: TRBJ2-1; V: TRBV6-1; CDR3: CASSDFLGQGATLRRYEQFF
J: TRBJ2-3; V: TRBV15; CDR3: CATSNLRLAEDTDTQYF
J: TRBJ1-6; V: TRBV20-1; CDR3: CSALDRSSYNSPLHF
J: TRBJ1-1; V: TRBV5-1; CDR3: CASSQEGTMGTEAFF
J: TRBJ2-2; V: TRBV29-1; CDR3: CSVDLGLAGGTGELFF
J: TRBJ2-2; V: TRBV6-6; CDR3: CASSYSFTGELFF
J: TRBJ1-3; V: TRBV4-2; CDR3: CASAPGILSGNTIYF
J: TRBJ2-5; V: TRBV19; CDR3: CASTPGQGRAQETQYF
J: TRBJ2-5; V: TRBV12-3/TRBV12-4; CDR3: CASTPGGARRAQYF
J: TRBJ2-5; V: TRBV19; CDR3: CASSIRQANQPQYF
J: TRBJ2-7; V: TRBV24-1; CDR3: CATSDGRGSEQYF
J: TRBJ2-1; V: TRBV29-1; CDR3: CSAALGGRDYNEQFF
J: TRBJ1-5; V: TRBV24-1; CDR3: CATSEQGNQPQHF
J: TRBJ1-1; V: TRBV2; CDR3: CASSERRRTGGITEAFF
J: TRBJ2-2; V: TRBV25-1; CDR3: CASSDLRDIGGELFF
J: TRBJ2-3; V: TRBV29-1; CDR3: CSAEGLAVTDTQYF
J: TRBJ1-4; V: TRBV2; CDR3: CASSRGTATNEKLFF
J: TRBJ2-1; V: TRBV11-3; CDR3: CASSHLLNNEQFF